The clone carrying this T cell receptor (beta chain) has just one count. In the original workflow: Estimation of nucleated cell counts relied on the amplification of reference gene primers. The repertoire was sequenced with immunoSEQ multiplex PCR; TCRdb's copy has only in-frame clones and lacks some. Clonal size and the V and J genes are those of that table, whereas D and trimming came from the DNA. Here the sample spans about 210,000 clones, 83% being singletons. This record comes from a study of blood T cell repertoires in COVID-19. Turning to the study itself: The analysed material was cDNA or gDNA that came from T cells, B-cell-depleted T cells, or PBMCs.

Germline lookup yields CDR1 SGDLS and CDR2 YYNGEE. V gave up 0 bases and J gave up 7 bases, with 2 bases separating them. There are 11 residues in the CDR3. The material sequenced was peripheral blood. The rearrangement joins TRBV9 to TRBJ2-1; no clear D. The TCR sequence derives from a woman in her thirties or forties with active or convalescent COVID-19. The CDR3 protein is CASSVANEQFF. The DNA for the CDR3 is TGTGCCAGCAGCGTAGCGAATGAGCAGTTCTTC.